Listed below are T cell receptor beta chains from one sample, sequenced in a study of T cell responses to AZD1222 COVID-19 vaccine. Method: immunoSEQ multiplex PCR; TCRdb's copy keeps in-frame clones and lacks some. Among tens of thousands of clones listed, around 90% were seen once. The input for sequencing was peripheral blood, taken 28 days after the second AZD1222 dose. The receptors shown here come from an adult who received the AZD1222 COVID-19 vaccine. The CDR3 runs from the conserved cysteine through the conserved F or W. D genes are given only for firm matches. Only part of the rows carry a size: once, few, many, or a class if the clone is expanded.

abundance: .; j_gene: TRBJ1-2; d_gene: TRBD1; v_gene: TRBV28; CDR3aa: CASSLWGERQGHGYTF; CDR3nt: TGTGCCAGCAGTTTATGGGGGGAGAGACAGGGTCATGGCTACACCTTC
abundance: .; j_gene: TRBJ2-2; d_gene: .; v_gene: TRBV12-3/TRBV12-4; CDR3aa: CASSLLETGELFF; CDR3nt: TGTGCCAGCAGTCTCCTAGAGACCGGGGAGCTGTTTTTT
abundance: once; j_gene: TRBJ2-3; d_gene: .; v_gene: TRBV9; CDR3aa: CASSPQVNTDTQYF; CDR3nt: TGTGCCAGCAGCCCCCAGGTGAACACAGATACGCAGTATTTT
abundance: .; j_gene: TRBJ1-1; d_gene: .; v_gene: TRBV27; CDR3aa: CASSWTLMNTEAFF; CDR3nt: TGTGCCAGCAGTTGGACCCTTATGAACACTGAAGCTTTCTTT
abundance: .; j_gene: TRBJ2-6; d_gene: .; v_gene: TRBV15; CDR3aa: CATSSPQGRGANVLTF; CDR3nt: TGTGCCACCAGCAGTCCACAGGGGAGGGGGGCCAACGTCCTGACTTTC
abundance: .; j_gene: TRBJ2-1; d_gene: .; v_gene: TRBV7-9; CDR3aa: CASSLEGLASEQFF; CDR3nt: TGTGCCAGCAGCTTAGAGGGTCTAGCCAGTGAGCAGTTCTTC
abundance: .; j_gene: TRBJ1-2; d_gene: TRBD1; v_gene: TRBV5-6; CDR3aa: CASSSDDRGHIFDGYTF; CDR3nt: TGTGCCAGCAGCTCGGACGACAGGGGGCATATTTTTGACGGCTACACCTTC
abundance: .; j_gene: TRBJ1-3; d_gene: .; v_gene: TRBV5-4; CDR3aa: CASSLGGVAGNTIYF; CDR3nt: TGTGCCAGCAGCTTGGGAGGGGTTGCTGGAAACACCATATATTTT
abundance: .; j_gene: TRBJ1-4; d_gene: .; v_gene: TRBV9; CDR3aa: CASSVGSGIRAEKLFF; CDR3nt: TGTGCCAGCAGCGTAGGGAGCGGGATCCGTGCGGAAAAACTGTTTTTT
abundance: .; j_gene: TRBJ2-3; d_gene: TRBD2; v_gene: TRBV4-3; CDR3aa: CASSTHGGTSTDTQYF; CDR3nt: TGCGCCAGCAGCACTCACGGGGGGACGAGCACAGATACGCAGTATTTT
abundance: .; j_gene: TRBJ1-2; d_gene: .; v_gene: TRBV12-3/TRBV12-4; CDR3aa: CASSYQGIYGYTF; CDR3nt: TGTGCCAGCAGTTATCAGGGAATCTATGGCTACACCTTC
abundance: .; j_gene: TRBJ2-7; d_gene: .; v_gene: TRBV9; CDR3aa: CASSVGGTPGYEQYF; CDR3nt: TGTGCCAGCAGCGTTGGGGGGACCCCTGGGTACGAGCAGTACTTC